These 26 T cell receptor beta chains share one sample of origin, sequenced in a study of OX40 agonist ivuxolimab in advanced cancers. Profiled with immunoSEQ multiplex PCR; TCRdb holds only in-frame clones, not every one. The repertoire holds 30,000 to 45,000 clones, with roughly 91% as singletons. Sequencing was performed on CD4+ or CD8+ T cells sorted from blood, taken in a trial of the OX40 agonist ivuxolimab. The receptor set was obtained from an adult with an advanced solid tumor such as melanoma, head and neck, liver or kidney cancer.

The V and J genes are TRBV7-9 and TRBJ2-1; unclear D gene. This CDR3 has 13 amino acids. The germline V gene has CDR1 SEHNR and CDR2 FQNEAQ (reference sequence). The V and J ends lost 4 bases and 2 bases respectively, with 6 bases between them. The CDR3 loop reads CASSSDPYNEQFF. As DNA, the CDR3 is TGTGCCAGCAGCTCTGATCCCTACAATGAGCAGTTCTTC.

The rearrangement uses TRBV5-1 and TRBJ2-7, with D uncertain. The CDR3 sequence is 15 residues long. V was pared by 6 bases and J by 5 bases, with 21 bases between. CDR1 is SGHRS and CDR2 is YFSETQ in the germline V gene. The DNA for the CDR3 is TGCGCCAGCACCCCAACCCGCGCAGGCATCGACGAGCAGTACTTC. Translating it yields CASTPTRAGIDEQYF.

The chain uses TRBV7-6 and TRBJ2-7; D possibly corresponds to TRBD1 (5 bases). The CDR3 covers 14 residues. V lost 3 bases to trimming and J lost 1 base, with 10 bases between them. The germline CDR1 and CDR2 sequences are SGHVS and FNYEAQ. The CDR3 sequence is CASSFAGRSYEQYF. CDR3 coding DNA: TGTGCCAGCAGCTTTGCAGGGCGATCCTACGAGCAGTACTTC.

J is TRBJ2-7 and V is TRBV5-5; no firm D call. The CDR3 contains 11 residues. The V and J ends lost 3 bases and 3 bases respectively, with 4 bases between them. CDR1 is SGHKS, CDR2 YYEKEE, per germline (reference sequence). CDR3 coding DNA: TGTGCCAGCAGCTCGGGCTACGAGCAGTACTTC. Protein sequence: CASSSGYEQYF.

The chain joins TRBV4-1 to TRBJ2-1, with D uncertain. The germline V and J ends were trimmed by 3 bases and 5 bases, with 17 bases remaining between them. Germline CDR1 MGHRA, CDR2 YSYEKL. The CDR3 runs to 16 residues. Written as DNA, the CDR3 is TGCGCCAGCAGCCACGGACCCAATCGGATCGACAATGAGCAGTTCTTC. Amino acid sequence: CASSHGPNRIDNEQFF.

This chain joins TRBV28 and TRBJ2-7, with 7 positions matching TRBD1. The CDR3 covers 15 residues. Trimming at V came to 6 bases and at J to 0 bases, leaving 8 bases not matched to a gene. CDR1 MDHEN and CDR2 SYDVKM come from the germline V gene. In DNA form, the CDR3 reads TGTGCCAGCAGAACCACAGGGGCCATCTCCTACGAGCAGTACTTC. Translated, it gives CASRTTGAISYEQYF.

CDR3 in amino acids: CASSIYIYNEQFF. The CDR3 DNA sequence: TGTGCCAGTAGTATTTATATATACAATGAGCAGTTCTTC. The chain employs TRBV19 and TRBJ2-1; D remains unclear. Trimming stripped 3 bases from V and 4 bases from J, with 7 bases between. The CDR3 covers 13 residues. Germline values: CDR1 LNHDA, CDR2 SQIVND (reference sequence).

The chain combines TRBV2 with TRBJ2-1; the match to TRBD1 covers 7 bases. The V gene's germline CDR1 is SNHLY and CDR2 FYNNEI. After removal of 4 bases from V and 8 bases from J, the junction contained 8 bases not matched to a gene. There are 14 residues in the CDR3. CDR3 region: CASSGESQGDEQFF. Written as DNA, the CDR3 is TGTGCCAGCAGTGGAGAGTCTCAGGGGGATGAGCAGTTCTTC. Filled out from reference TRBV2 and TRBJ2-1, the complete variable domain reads EPEVTQTPSHQVTQMGQEVILRCVPISNHLYFYWYRQILGQKVEFLVSFYNNEISEKSEIFDDQFSVERPDGSNFTLKIRSTKLEDSAMYFCASSGESQGDEQFFGPGTRLTVL.

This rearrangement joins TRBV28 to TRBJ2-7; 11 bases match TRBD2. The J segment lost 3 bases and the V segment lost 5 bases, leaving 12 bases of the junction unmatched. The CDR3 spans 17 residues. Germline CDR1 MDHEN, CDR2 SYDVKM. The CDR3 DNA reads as TGTGCCAGCAGTAGGGGGGGTCCCGGGACTAGCGGCTACGAGCAGTACTTC. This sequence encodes CASSRGGPGTSGYEQYF.

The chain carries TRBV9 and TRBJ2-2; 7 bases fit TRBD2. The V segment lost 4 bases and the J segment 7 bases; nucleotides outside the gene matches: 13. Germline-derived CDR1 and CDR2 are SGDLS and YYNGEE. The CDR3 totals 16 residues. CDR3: CASSPGSGAGLGELFF. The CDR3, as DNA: TGTGCCAGCAGCCCCGGTTCGGGAGCGGGACTCGGGGAGCTGTTTTTT.

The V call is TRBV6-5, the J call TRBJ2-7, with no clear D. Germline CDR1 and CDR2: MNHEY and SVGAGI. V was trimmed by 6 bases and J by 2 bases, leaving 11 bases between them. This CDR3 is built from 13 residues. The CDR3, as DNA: TGTGCCAGCAGCCCCCCAGGTCCCTACGAGCAGTACTTC. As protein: CASSPPGPYEQYF.

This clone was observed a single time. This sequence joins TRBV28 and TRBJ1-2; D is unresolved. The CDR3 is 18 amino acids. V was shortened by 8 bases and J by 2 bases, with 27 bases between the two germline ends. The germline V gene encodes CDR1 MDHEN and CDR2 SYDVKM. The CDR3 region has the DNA TGTGCCAGCCTTGGAGTGGGAGCGAAAATCCTGATGAACTATGGCTACACCTTC. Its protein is CASLGVGAKILMNYGYTF.

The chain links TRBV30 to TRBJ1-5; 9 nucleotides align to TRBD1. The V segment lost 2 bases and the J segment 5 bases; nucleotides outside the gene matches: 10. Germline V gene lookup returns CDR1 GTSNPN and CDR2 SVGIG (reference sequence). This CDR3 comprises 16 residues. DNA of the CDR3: TGTGCCTGGAGTAATATTGGGACAGGGAGCGATCAGCCCCAGCATTTT. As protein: CAWSNIGTGSDQPQHF.

The CDR3 region is CASSIYHSTQETQYF. The CDR3 region has the DNA TGTGCCAGTAGTATATATCACAGTACGCAAGAGACCCAGTACTTC. The genes are TRBV19 and TRBJ2-5; D is unresolved. Trimming left V 2 bases short and J 2 bases short, with 12 bases between. Germline V lookup: CDR1 LNHDA, CDR2 SQIVND (reference sequence). This CDR3 has 15 amino acids.

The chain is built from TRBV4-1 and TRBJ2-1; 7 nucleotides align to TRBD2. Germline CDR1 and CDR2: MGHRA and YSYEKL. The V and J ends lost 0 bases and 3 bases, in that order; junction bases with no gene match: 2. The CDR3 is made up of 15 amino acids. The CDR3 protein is CASSQEGLLYNEQFF. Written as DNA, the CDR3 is TGCGCCAGCAGCCAAGAGGGACTACTCTACAATGAGCAGTTCTTC.

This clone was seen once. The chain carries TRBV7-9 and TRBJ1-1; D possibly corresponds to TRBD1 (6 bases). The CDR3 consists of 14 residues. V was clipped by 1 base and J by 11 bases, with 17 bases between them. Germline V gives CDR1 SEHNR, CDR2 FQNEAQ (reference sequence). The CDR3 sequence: CASSLVGQNIVAFF. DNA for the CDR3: TGTGCCAGCAGCTTAGTTGGACAGAACATCGTGGCTTTCTTT.

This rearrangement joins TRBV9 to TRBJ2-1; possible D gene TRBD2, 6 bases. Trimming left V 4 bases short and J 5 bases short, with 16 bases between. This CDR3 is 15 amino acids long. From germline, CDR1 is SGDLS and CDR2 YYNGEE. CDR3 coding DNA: TGTGCCAGCAGCCCCGGGGGTGGTTTGGACAATGAGCAGTTCTTC. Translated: CASSPGGGLDNEQFF.

CDR3 sequence: CASSEVVAYLSYEQYF. CDR3 in DNA: TGTGCCAGCAGTGAAGTCGTAGCCTACCTCTCCTACGAGCAGTACTTC. The chain links TRBV6-1 to TRBJ2-7; D is unresolved. Germline V CDR1 and CDR2: MNHNS, SASEGT. The CDR3 runs 16 residues. The germline V and J ends were trimmed by 1 base and 0 bases, with 13 bases remaining between them.

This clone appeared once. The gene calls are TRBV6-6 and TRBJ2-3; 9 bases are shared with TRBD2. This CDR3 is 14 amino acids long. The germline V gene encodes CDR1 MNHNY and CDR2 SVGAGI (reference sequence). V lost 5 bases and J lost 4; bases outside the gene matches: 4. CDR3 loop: CASSPGLAPDTQYF. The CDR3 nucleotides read TGTGCCAGCAGTCCGGGACTAGCCCCAGATACGCAGTATTTT.

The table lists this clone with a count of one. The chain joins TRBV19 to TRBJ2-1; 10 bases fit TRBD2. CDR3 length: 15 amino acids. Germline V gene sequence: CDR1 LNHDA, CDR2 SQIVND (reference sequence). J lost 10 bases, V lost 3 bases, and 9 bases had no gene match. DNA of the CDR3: TGTGCCAGTAGTATCTCTCTAGCGGGAGCTGGCGAGCAGTTCTTC. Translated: CASSISLAGAGEQFF.

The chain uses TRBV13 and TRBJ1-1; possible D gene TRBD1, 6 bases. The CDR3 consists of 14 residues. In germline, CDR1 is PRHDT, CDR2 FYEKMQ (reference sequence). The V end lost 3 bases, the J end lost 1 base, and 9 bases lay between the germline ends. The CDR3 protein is CASSFGQPNTEAFF. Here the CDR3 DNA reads TGTGCCAGCAGCTTCGGACAGCCGAACACTGAAGCTTTCTTT.

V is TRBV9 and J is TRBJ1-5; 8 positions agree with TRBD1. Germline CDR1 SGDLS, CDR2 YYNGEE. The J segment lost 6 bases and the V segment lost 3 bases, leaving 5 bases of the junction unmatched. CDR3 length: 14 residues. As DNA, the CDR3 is TGTGCCAGCAGCGAGACAGGGGCGGCTCAGCCCCAGCATTTT. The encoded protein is CASSETGAAQPQHF.

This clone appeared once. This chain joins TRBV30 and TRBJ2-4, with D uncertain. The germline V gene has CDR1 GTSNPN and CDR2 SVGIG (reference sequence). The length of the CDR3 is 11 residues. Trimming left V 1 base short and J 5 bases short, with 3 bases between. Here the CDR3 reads CAWSDENIQYF. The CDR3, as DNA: TGTGCCTGGAGTGACGAAAACATTCAGTACTTC.

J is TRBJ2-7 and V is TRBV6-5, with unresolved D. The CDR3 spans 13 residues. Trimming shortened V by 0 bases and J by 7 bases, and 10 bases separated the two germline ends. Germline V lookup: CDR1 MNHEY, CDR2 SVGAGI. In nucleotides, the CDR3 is TGTGCCAGCAGTTACTCCGCCTCTGGGGAGCAGTACTTC. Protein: CASSYSASGEQYF.

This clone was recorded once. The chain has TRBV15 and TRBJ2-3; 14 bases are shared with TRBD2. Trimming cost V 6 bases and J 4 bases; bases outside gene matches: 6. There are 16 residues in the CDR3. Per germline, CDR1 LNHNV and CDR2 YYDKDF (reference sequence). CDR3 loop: CATSGGLAGEADTQYF. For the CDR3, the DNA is TGTGCCACCAGTGGGGGACTAGCGGGAGAGGCAGATACGCAGTATTTT.

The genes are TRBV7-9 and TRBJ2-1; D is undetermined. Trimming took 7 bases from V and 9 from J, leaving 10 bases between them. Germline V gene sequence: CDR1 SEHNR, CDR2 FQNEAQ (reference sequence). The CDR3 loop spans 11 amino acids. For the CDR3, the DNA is TGTGCCAGCAACCAGAAGGTTGAGCAGTTCTTC. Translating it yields CASNQKVEQFF.